This T cell receptor beta chain comes out of a study of blood T cell repertoires in COVID-19. Individuals drawn from around 25 US areas were about 18 to 100 years old. Symptom resolution, clearance, or two negative PCRs marked donors in Cohort 3 as recovered. Study processing details: Reference gene primer amplification gave nucleated cell count estimates. Clones were sequenced by immunoSEQ multiplex PCR, and TCRdb holds only the in-frame ones, with some missing. The V and J calls and clone size are taken from that table; D and trimming were inferred from the DNA. This table has roughly 300,000 clones, around 87% appearing once. Trimming removed 2 bases at V and 4 bases at J, with 14 bases between. Germline V lookup: CDR1 GTSNPN, CDR2 SVGIG (reference sequence). The CDR3 runs to 14 residues.

This chain joins TRBV30 and TRBJ2-5; D possibly corresponds to TRBD2 (7 bases). The sequenced sample consisted of PBMCs or T cells enriched from blood (not recorded which). This clonotype was sampled from a woman in her 30s who had recovered from COVID-19. The CDR3 here is CAWSMGGGAETQYF. The CDR3 region has the DNA TGTGCCTGGAGTATGGGCGGGGGCGCAGAGACCCAGTACTTC.